This T cell receptor beta chain was recorded in a study of technical replicates of blood from several donors. Repertoires were generated with immunoSEQ multiplex PCR, while TCRdb's copy carries only in-frame clones and drops some. The table has around 80,000 clones, around nine tenths seen once; the top ten hold about 0.41%. The CDR3 contains 14 residues. CDR1 is MNHNY and CDR2 is SVGAGI in the germline V gene (reference sequence). Trimming removed 5 bases at V and 1 base at J, with 11 bases between. The rearrangement joins TRBV6-6 to TRBJ1-1, with TRBD1 as a possible D gene (5 bases). Sequenced input: T cells isolated from PBMCs. The TCR was taken from a human donor in good health. CDR3 nucleotides: TGTGCCAGCAGTAGTCAGGGTTCGAACACTGAAGCTTTCTTT. It specifies CASSSQGSNTEAFF.